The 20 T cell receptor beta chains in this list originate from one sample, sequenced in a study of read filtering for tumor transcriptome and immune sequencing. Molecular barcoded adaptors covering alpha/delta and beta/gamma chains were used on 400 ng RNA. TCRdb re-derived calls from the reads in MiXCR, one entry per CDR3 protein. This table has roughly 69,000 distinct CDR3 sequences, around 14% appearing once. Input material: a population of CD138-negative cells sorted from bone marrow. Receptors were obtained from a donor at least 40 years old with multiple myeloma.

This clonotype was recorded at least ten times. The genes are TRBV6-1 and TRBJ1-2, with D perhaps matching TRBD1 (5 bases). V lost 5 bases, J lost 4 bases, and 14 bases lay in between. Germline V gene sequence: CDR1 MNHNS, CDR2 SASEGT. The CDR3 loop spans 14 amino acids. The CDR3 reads CASSLMERGYGYTF. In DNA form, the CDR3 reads TGTGCCAGCAGTTTAATGGAAAGGGGCTATGGCTACACCTTC.

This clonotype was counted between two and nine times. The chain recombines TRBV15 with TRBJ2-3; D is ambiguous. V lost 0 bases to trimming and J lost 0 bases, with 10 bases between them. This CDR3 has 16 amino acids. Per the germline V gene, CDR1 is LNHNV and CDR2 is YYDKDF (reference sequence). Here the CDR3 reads CATSRDIWQSTDTQYF. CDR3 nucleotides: TGTGCCACCAGCAGAGATATATGGCAGAGCACAGATACGCAGTATTTT.

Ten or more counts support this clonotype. This CDR3 is CASSSRRQGSNQPQHF. The CDR3 DNA sequence: TGTGCCAGCAGTTCACGGCGACAGGGAAGCAATCAGCCCCAGCATTTT. The chain uses TRBV27 and TRBJ1-5, with 7 bases identical to TRBD1. CDR1 and CDR2 (germline): MNHEY, SMNVEV (reference sequence). V was clipped by 4 bases and J by 1 base; unmatched bases: 7. This CDR3 has 16 residues.

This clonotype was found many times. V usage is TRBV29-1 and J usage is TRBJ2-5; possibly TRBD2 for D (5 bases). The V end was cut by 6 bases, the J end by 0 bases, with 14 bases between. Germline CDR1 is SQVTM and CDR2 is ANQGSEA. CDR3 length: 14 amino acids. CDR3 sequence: CSVRGPRYQETQYF. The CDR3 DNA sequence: TGCAGCGTCCGCGGGCCCCGGTACCAAGAGACCCAGTACTTC.

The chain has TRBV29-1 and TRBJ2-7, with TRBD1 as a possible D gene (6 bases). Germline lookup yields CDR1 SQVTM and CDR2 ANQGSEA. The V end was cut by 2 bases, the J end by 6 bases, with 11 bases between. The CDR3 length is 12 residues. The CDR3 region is CSVELTGSEQYF. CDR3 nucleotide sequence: TGCAGCGTTGAATTGACAGGTTCCGAGCAGTACTTC.

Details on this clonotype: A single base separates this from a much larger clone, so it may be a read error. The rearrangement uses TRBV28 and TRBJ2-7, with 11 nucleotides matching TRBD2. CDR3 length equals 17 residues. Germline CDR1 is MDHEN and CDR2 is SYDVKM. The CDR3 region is CASSLLPGTSGAYGQYF. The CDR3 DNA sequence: TGTGCCAGCAGTTTATTGCCAGGGACTAGCGGTGCCTACGGGCAGTACTTC.

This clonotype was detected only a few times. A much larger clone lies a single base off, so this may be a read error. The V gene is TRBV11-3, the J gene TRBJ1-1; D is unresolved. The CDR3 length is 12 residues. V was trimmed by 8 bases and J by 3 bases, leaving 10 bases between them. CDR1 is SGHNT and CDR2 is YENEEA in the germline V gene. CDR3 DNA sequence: TGTGCCAGCGGACTATTTGACACTGAAGCTTTCTTT. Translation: CASGLFDTEAFF.

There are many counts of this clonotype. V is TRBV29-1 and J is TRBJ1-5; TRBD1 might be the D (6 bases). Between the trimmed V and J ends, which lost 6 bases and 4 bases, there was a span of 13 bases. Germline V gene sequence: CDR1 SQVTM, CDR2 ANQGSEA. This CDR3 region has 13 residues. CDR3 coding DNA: TGCAGCGTCGCGGGCGGGACAAATCAGCCCCAGCATTTT. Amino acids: CSVAGGTNQPQHF.

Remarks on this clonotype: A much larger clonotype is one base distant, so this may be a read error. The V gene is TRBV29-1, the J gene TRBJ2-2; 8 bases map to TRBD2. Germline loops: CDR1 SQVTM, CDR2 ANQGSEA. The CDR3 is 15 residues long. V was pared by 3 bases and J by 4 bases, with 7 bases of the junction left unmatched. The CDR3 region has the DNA TGCAGCGTTGATGTTACTAGCGGCTGCACCGGGGAGCTGTTTTTT. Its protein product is CSVDVTSGCTGELFF.

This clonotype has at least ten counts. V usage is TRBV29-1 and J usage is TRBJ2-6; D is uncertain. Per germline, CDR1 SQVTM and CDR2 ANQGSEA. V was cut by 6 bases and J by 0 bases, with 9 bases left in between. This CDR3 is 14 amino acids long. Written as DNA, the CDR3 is TGCAGCGTCCAGCCTAACTCTGGGGCCAACGTCCTGACTTTC. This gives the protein CSVQPNSGANVLTF.

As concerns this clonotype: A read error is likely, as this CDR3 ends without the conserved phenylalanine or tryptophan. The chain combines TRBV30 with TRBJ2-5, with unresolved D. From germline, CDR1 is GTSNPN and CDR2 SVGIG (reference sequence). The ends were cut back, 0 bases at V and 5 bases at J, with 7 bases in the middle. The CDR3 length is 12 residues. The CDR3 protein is CAWSVSFETQYL. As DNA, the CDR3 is TGTGCCTGGAGTGTGAGTTTTGAGACCCAGTACCTC.

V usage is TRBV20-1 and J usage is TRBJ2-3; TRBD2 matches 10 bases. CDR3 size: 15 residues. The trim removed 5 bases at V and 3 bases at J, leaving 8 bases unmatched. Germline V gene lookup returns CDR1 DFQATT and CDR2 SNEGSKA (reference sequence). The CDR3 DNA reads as TGCAGTGCTCCTGGACTAGCGGAAGAAACAGATACGCAGTATTTT. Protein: CSAPGLAEETDTQYF.

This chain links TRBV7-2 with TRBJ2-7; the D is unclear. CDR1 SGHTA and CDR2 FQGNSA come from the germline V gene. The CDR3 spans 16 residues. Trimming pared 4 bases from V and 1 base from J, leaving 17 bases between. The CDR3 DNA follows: TGTGCCAGCAGCTCGGTGTTGGTTACTCCTTCCTACGAGCAGTACTTC. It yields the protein CASSSVLVTPSYEQYF.

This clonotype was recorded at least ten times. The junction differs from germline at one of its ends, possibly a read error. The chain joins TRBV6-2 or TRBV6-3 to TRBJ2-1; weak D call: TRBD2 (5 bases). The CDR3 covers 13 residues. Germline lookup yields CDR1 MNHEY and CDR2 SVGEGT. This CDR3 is CASGYLGLGEQFF. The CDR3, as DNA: TGTGCCAGCGGTTATCTAGGACTGGGCGAGCAGTTCTTC.

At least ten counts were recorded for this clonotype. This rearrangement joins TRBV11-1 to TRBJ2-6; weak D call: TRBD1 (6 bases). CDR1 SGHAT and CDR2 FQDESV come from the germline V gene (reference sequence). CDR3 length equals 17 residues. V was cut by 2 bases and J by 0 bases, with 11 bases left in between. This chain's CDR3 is CASSLSRGYSGANVLTF. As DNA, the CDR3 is TGTGCCAGCAGCTTATCCAGGGGTTACTCTGGGGCCAACGTCCTGACTTTC.

The CDR3 here is CASSLKASGGYEQYF. CDR3 nucleotides: TGTGCCAGCAGTTTAAAGGCTAGCGGGGGCTACGAGCAGTACTTC. This chain uses TRBV27 with TRBJ2-7; TRBD2 aligns across 10 bases. Germline lookup yields CDR1 MNHEY and CDR2 SMNVEV (reference sequence). The trim removed 2 bases at V and 3 bases at J, leaving 4 bases unmatched. This CDR3 spans 15 amino acids.

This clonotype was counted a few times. CDR3 amino acids: CSAQAEQETQYF. The CDR3, as DNA: TGCAGTGCTCAAGCGGAGCAAGAGACCCAGTACTTC. The rearrangement joins TRBV20-1 to TRBJ2-5; a weak D match, TRBD2 (5 bases). Trimming left V 5 bases short and J 2 bases short, with 9 bases between. There are 12 residues in the CDR3. Germline V gene sequence: CDR1 DFQATT, CDR2 SNEGSKA (reference sequence).

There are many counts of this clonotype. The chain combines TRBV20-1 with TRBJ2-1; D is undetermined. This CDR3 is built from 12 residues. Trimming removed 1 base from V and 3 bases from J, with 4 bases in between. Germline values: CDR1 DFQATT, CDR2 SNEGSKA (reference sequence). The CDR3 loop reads CSARGLYNEQFF. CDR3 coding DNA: TGCAGTGCTAGAGGCCTCTACAATGAGCAGTTCTTC.

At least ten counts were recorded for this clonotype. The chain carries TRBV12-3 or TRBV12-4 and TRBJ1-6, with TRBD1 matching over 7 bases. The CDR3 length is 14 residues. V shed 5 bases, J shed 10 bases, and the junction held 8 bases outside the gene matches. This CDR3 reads CASSVEGAGSPLHF. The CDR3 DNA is TGTGCCAGCAGTGTGGAGGGGGCCGGATCACCCCTCCACTTT.

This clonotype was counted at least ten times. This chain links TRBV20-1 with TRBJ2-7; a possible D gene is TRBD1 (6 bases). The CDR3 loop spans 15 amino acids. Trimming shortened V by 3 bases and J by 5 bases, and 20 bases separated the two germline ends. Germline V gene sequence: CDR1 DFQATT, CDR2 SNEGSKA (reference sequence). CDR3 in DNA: TGCAGTGCTAGGCCCCCAACGACAGGTGGCAACGAGCAGTACTTC. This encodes CSARPPTTGGNEQYF.